These 13 T cell receptor beta chains share one sample of origin, sequenced in a study of cytomegalovirus exposure and HLA in healthy donors listed by TCRdb under 2017. The method was the immunoSEQ multiplex PCR assay. The multiplex PCR relied on a mix of 60 forward primers for TCR Vbeta segments and 13 reverse primers for TCR Jbeta segments. TCRdb stores this immuneACCESS table with in-frame sequences only. Part of the clones is absent; in the studies checked, under half of the shortfall reflects unresolved V genes, and no reason is known for the rest. This sample holds around 63,000 clones; roughly 76% were observed only once. The ten largest clones represent 7.8% of the sample. Input material: PBMCs. The source is a man aged 55 to 69 in good health and CMV-seropositive.

This clone has only one observation. Other DNA sequences in the sample encode the same CDR3. The rearrangement joins TRBV6-5 to TRBJ1-3; D is ambiguous. The germline gives CDR1 MNHEY, CDR2 SVGAGI. This CDR3 has 13 amino acids. With 6 bases removed from V and 3 bases from J, the gap between germline ends came to 9 bases. CDR3 nucleotide sequence: TGTGCCAGCAGCTACGGGCGTGGAAACACCATATATTTT. Translating it yields CASSYGRGNTIYF.

The J gene is TRBJ2-4, the V gene TRBV5-1; D gene ambiguous. The V gene lost 0 bases and the J gene lost 0 bases, with 4 bases spanning the gap. This CDR3 has 14 residues. Per germline, CDR1 SGHRS and CDR2 YFSETQ. CDR3: CASSLDLAKNIQYF. DNA for the CDR3: TGCGCCAGCAGCTTGGATCTAGCCAAAAACATTCAGTACTTC.

This clone was detected a few times. The DNA of the CDR3 is TGTGCCATCAGTGAGCCCGGGACAGGCTTGACCCAGTACTTC. Translating gives CAISEPGTGLTQYF. The rearrangement uses TRBV10-3 and TRBJ2-5, with 8 bases matching TRBD1. The length of the CDR3 is 14 residues. J gave up 7 bases and V 2 bases, and 6 bases lay outside the gene matches. Germline CDR1 is ENHRY and CDR2 is SYGVKD.

CDR3 DNA sequence: TGTGCCAGCAGCTTGGGAGTTCCCTACGAGCAGTACTTC. Protein: CASSLGVPYEQYF. V and J are TRBV7-9 and TRBJ2-7; D is possibly TRBD2 (5 bases). CDR3 length: 13 amino acids. Trimming took 3 bases from V and 2 from J, leaving 8 bases between them. Per germline, CDR1 SEHNR and CDR2 FQNEAQ (reference sequence).

This chain joins TRBV6-1 and TRBJ2-7; D is uncertain. There are 17 residues in the CDR3. With 1 base removed from V and 4 bases from J, the gap between germline ends came to 20 bases. CDR1 MNHNS and CDR2 SASEGT come from the germline V gene. The CDR3 coding sequence is TGTGCCAGCAGTGAAGTCAGAGCAACCCGCGGAAGTTACGAGCAGTACTTC. Protein product: CASSEVRATRGSYEQYF.

This clone appeared once. The rearrangement joins TRBV5-1 to TRBJ1-4; 8 bases fit TRBD1. CDR1 SGHRS and CDR2 YFSETQ come from the germline V gene. The CDR3 spans 18 residues. After removal of 4 bases from V and 6 bases from J, the junction contained 17 bases not matched to a gene. This chain's CDR3 is CASSPASQGETRYEKLFF. The CDR3 region has the DNA TGCGCCAGCAGCCCCGCTTCACAGGGGGAAACCCGATATGAAAAACTGTTTTTT. Based on the CDR3 plus reference TRBV5-1 and TRBJ1-4, the full variable domain is KAGVTQTPRYLIKTRGQQVTLSCSPISGHRSVSWYQQTPGQGLQFLFEYFSETQRNKGNFPGRFSGRQFSNSRSEMNVSTLELGDSALYLCASSPASQGETRYEKLFFGSGTQLSVL.

The gene calls are TRBV4-1 and TRBJ2-5, with TRBD2 matching over 9 bases. Germline CDR1 and CDR2: MGHRA and YSYEKL. The CDR3 sequence is 15 residues long. Unmatched junction bases numbered 2, after V lost 2 bases and J lost 1 base. The CDR3 sequence: CASSQLAGPQETQYF. The CDR3 nucleotides read TGCGCCAGCAGCCAACTAGCGGGGCCCCAAGAGACCCAGTACTTC.

The chain recombines TRBV7-9 with TRBJ2-7; 7 bases map to TRBD1. The CDR3 runs 14 residues. V lost 4 bases to trimming and J lost 3 bases; unmatched junction nucleotides: 6. Germline V CDR1 and CDR2: SEHNR, FQNEAQ (reference sequence). The CDR3 nucleotides are TGTGCCAGCAGCTCCCGGGACAGAGACTACGAGCAGTACTTC. Translated: CASSSRDRDYEQYF.

This chain joins TRBV4-2 and TRBJ2-5; a possible D gene is TRBD1 (5 bases). V lost 0 bases and J lost 2, with 10 bases in between. Looked up from germline, CDR1 is LGHNA and CDR2 is YNFKEQ. The CDR3 is made up of 15 amino acids. This chain's CDR3 is CASSQEPAGQETQYF. The CDR3, as DNA: TGTGCCAGCAGCCAAGAGCCGGCAGGGCAAGAGACCCAGTACTTC.

This sequence joins TRBV27 and TRBJ1-1; D not certain. V was clipped by 5 bases and J by 4 bases, with 14 bases between them. The germline V gene has CDR1 MNHEY and CDR2 SMNVEV (reference sequence). This CDR3 region has 14 residues. The CDR3 spells CASSQYEVSTEAFF. CDR3 nucleotide sequence: TGTGCCAGCAGTCAATACGAAGTGAGCACTGAAGCTTTCTTT.

This sequence joins TRBV4-1 and TRBJ1-4; D is unclear. The length of the CDR3 is 14 residues. Germline loops: CDR1 MGHRA, CDR2 YSYEKL. V was trimmed by 1 base and J by 6 bases, leaving 9 bases between them. In nucleotides, the CDR3 is TGCGCCAGCAGCCAAGGTCGGGTGGATGAAAAACTGTTTTTT. It encodes CASSQGRVDEKLFF.

This clone is a singleton in its sample. V gene TRBV5-4 combines with J gene TRBJ2-1; no firm D call. The CDR3 sequence is 11 residues long. V lost 0 bases and J lost 10, with 5 bases in between. The germline CDR1 and CDR2 sequences are SGHNT and YYREEE (reference sequence). The CDR3 nucleotides are TGTGCCAGCAGCTTGGCAGTAGAGCAGTTCTTC. Protein sequence: CASSLAVEQFF.

This chain connects TRBV6-5 to TRBJ1-5; weak D call: TRBD1 (6 bases). Trimming removed 5 bases from V and 5 bases from J, with 10 bases in between. CDR3 length equals 13 residues. From germline, CDR1 is MNHEY and CDR2 SVGAGI. This chain's CDR3 is CASSLQGHQPQHF. The CDR3 DNA sequence: TGTGCCAGCAGTCTACAGGGACATCAGCCCCAGCATTTT.